This record covers a single T cell receptor beta chain. The CDR3 is 12 amino acids. The ends were cut back, 4 bases at V and 4 bases at J, with 6 bases in the middle. The authors' processing: By means of reference gene primer amplification, nucleated cell counts were estimated. Sequencing used immunoSEQ multiplex PCR; TCRdb keeps in-frame clones, though not all of them. That table gives V, J and clone size, and the DNA gave D and trimming. This repertoire shows about 520,000 clones, approximately 85% found once; its top ten account for about 3%. This entry comes from a study of blood T cell repertoires in COVID-19. Whole-study context: The cDNA or gDNA used as material had been derived from T cells, B-cell-depleted T cells, or PBMCs.

This receptor was taken from a human donor in a cohort sampled during active COVID-19. Specimen: peripheral blood. This chain connects TRBV5-3 to TRBJ1-3, with D hard to call. TRBV5-3 is identified as an open reading frame with a role that is uncertain. CDR3 bases: TGTGCCAGAAGCCTATGGGGAAACACCATATATTTT. As protein: CARSLWGNTIYF.